This T cell receptor beta chain derives from a study of CD8 T cells in ankylosing spondylitis. In this sample, this clonotype turned up many times. Its antigen is as yet unknown. TCRdb reprocessed the 5' RACE reads via MiXCR and lists one record per CDR3 protein. The table shows around 160,000 distinct CDR3 sequences, with roughly 12% occurring only once. Germline V gene sequence: CDR1 SQVTM, CDR2 ANQGSEA. Trimming stripped 3 bases from V and 4 bases from J, with 7 bases between. This CDR3 comprises 11 residues. General study points: According to the report, clones linked to the disease were significantly enriched in matched synovial fluid samples taken from ankylosing spondylitis patients.

The rearrangement links TRBV29-1 to TRBJ2-7, with D uncertain. Sequenced input: blood, either unsorted or a sorted T cell fraction (not recorded which). This TCR was recovered from a male donor with ankylosing spondylitis or in good health (not recorded which). Here the CDR3 reads CSVEFGYEQYF. The CDR3 DNA reads as TGCAGCGTTGAGTTCGGATACGAGCAGTACTTC.